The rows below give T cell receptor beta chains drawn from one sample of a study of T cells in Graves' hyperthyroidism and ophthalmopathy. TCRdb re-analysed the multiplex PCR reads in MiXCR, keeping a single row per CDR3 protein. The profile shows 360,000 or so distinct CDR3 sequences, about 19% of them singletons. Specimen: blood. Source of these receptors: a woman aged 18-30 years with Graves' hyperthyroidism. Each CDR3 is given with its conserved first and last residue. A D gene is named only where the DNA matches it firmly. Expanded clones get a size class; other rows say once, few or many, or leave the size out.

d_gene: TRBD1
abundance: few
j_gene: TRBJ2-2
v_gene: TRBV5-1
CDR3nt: TGCGCCAGCAGCAACCGGGACAGTCGCACCGGGGAGCTGTTTTTT
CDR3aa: CASSNRDSRTGELFF

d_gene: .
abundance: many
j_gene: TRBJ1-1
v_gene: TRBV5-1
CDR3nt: TGCGCCAGCAGCGCTAGGGAGGTGACTGAAGCTTTCTTT
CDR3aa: CASSAREVTEAFF

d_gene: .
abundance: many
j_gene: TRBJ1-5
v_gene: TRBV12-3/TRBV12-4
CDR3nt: TGTGCCAGCAGTTTCGGCATATATCAGCCCCAGCATTTT
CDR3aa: CASSFGIYQPQHF

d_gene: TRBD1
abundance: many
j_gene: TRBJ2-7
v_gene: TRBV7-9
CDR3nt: TGTGCCAGCAGCGCCCGGGACAGGGCCTACGAGCAGTACTTC
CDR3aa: CASSARDRAYEQYF

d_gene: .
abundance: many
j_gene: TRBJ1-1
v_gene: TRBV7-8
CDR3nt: TGTGCCAGCAGCACCAGCTCGGGCGCGGGGACTGAAGCTTTCTTT
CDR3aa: CASSTSSGAGTEAFF

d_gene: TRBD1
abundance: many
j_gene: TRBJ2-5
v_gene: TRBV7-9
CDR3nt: TGTGCCAGCAGCGAGGCGGACAGGAAGGTCCAGTACTTC
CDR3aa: CASSEADRKVQYF

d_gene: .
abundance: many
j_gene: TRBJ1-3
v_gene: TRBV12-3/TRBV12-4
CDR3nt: TGTGCCAGCAGTTCCCCCCGGGGCTCTGGAAACACCATATATTTT
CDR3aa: CASSSPRGSGNTIYF

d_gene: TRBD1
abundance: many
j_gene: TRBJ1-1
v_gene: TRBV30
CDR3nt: TGTGCCTGGCGGACCACAGGGGTCACTGAAGCTTTCTTT
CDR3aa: CAWRTTGVTEAFF

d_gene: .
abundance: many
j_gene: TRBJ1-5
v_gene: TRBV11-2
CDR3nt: TGTGCCAGCAGCTTATCAGGGGCGCGTAACAATCAGCCCCAGCATTTT
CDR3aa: CASSLSGARNNQPQHF

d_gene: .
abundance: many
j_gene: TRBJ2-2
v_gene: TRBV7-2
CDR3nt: TGTGCCAGCAGCTTAGCGCGGGGAGGGGAGCTGTTTTTT
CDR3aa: CASSLARGGELFF

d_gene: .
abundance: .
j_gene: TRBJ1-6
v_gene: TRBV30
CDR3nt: TGTGCCTGGAGTGGCATTTACTCCTATAATTCACCCCTCCACTTT
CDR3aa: CAWSGIYSYNSPLHF

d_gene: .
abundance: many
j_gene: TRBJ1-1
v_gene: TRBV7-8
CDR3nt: TGTGCCAGCAGCTTGGGGAGACCGGGGGGCGGCCCTGGCACTGAAGCTTTCTTT
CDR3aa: CASSLGRPGGGPGTEAFF

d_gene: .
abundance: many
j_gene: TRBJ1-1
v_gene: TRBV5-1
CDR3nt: TGCGCCAGCAGCGGAACGGGGAAAGCTTTCTTT
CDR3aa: CASSGTGKAFF

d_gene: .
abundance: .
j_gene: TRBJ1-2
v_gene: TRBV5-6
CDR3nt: TGTGCCAGCAGCTTGGCCGCTCAGAGCCTTTCCTATGGCTACACCTTC
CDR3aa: CASSLAAQSLSYGYTF

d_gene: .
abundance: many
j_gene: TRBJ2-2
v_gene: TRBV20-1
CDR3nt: TGCAGTGGACAGAAAAGAAATCCGAACACCGGGGAGCTGTTTTTT
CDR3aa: CSGQKRNPNTGELFF

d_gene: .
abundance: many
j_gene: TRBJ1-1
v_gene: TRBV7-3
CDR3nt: TGTGCCAGCAGCTGGAGGAGGATTGGGGTATCGGACACGCACCGTTACACTGAAGCTTTCTTT
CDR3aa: CASSWRRIGVSDTHRYTEAFF

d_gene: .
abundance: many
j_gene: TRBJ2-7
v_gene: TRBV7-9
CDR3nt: TGTGCCAGCAGCCCCCTCACCCCTTACGAGCAGTACTTC
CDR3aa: CASSPLTPYEQYF

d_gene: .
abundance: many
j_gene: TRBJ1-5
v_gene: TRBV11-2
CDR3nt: TGTGCCAGCAGCCCCAGCTCAAGTGGGAATCAGCCCCAGCATTTT
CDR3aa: CASSPSSSGNQPQHF

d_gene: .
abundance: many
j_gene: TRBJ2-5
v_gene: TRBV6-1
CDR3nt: TGTGCCAGCGGGAGGACGGACCAAGAGACCCAGTACTTC
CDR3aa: CASGRTDQETQYF

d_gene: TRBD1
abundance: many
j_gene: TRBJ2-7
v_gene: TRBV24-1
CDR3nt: TGTGCCACCAGTGAGGCCGGGACAGGGAAGGGAAACTACGAGCAGTACTTC
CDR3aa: CATSEAGTGKGNYEQYF

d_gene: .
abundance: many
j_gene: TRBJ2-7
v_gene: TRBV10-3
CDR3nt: TGTGCCATCAGTGTCAAAGGGGCCTACGAGCAGTACTTC
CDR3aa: CAISVKGAYEQYF

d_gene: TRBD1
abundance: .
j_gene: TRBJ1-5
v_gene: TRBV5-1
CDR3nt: TGCGCCAGCAGCTTGGGACAGGGTAGTGAGCCCCAGCATTTT
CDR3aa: CASSLGQGSEPQHF

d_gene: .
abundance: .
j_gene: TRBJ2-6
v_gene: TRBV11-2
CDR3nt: TGTGCCAGCAGCTCGCCACGGGGCCGCTATCGGGCCAACGTACTGACTTTC
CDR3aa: CASSSPRGRYRANVLTF

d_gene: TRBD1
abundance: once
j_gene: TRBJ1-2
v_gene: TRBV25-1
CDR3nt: TGTGCCAGCAGTACAGGGGTCTTCAATGGCTACACCTTC
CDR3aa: CASSTGVFNGYTF

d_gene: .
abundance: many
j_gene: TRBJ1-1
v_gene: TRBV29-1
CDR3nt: TGCAGCGGAACGAACACTGAAGCTTTCTTT
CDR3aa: CSGTNTEAFF